The text below deals with one TCR beta chain. The antigen remains unidentified. The CDR3 totals 11 residues. V was trimmed by 8 bases and J by 4 bases, leaving 10 bases between them. Germline assignment: CDR1 SQVTM and CDR2 ANQGSEA. MiXCR, run by TCRdb on the RT-PCR reads, gives a single entry per CDR3 protein. The sample contains roughly 500,000 distinct CDR3 sequences, roughly a quarter of which appear only once. This entry belongs to a study of response to subunit inactivated influenza vaccine. Whole-study results and caveats: A suggestion made by the authors is that each seasonal influenza vaccination recruits few new T cells.

The same sample was also studied in work on T cells expressing NK-cell markers. That work contributes: The authors generated TCR beta cDNA through 5'RACE template switching with UMIs. Source material for TCR beta repertoires consisted of sorted CD3+CD56+NKG2C+, CD3+CD56+NKG2C- and CD3+CD56-NKG2C+ T cells. Within the sequenced cohort of eight donors, seven exhibited HCMV seropositivity and one was seronegative. CD8+ T cells in more than five donors included dominant NKG2C+ clonotypes at roughly 1.0-7.0%.

Sequencing was performed on CD4+ T cells sorted from PBMCs, taken 11 to 12 days after vaccination. The genes are TRBV29-1 and TRBJ2-3; TRBD1 might be the D (5 bases). The sequence was collected from a man aged 45-65 years who received an inactivated influenza vaccine. CDR3 protein: CSKIQADTQYF. In DNA, the CDR3 is TGCAGCAAGATACAGGCAGATACGCAGTATTTT.